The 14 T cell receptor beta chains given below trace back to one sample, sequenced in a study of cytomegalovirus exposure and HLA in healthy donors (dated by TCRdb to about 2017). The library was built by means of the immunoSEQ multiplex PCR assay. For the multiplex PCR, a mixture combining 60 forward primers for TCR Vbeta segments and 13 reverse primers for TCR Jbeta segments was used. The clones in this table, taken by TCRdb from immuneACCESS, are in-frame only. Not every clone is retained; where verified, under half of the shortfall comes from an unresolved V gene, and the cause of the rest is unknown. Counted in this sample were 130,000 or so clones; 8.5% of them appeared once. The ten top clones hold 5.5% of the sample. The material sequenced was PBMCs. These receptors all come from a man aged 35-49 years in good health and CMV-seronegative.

CDR3 sequence reads: CASSRSGTYSYEQYF. CDR3 sequence (DNA): TGTGCCAGCAGCCGTAGCGGGACCTACTCCTACGAGCAGTACTTC. This chain uses TRBV7-9 with TRBJ2-7; 8 bases map to TRBD2. V shed 5 bases, J shed 0 bases, and the junction held 6 bases outside the gene matches. Germline V gene data show CDR1 as SEHNR and CDR2 as FQNEAQ (reference sequence). The CDR3 covers 15 residues.

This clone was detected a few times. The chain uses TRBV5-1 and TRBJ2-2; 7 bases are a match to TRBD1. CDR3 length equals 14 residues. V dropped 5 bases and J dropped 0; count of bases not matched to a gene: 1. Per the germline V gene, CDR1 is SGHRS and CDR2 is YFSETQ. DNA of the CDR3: TGCGCCAGCAGGGGGACAGCGAACACCGGGGAGCTGTTTTTT. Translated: CASRGTANTGELFF.

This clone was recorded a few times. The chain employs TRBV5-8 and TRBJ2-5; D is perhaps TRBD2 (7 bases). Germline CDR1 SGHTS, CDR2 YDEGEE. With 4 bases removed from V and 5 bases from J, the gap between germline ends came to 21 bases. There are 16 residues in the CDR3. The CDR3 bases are TGTGCCAGCAGCAGAGACAGGCCCTCCGGGGGGGAGACCCAGTACTTC. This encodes CASSRDRPSGGETQYF.

CDR3 coding DNA: TGTGCCAGCAGCTTTGGGCGGGGGGAAGAGACCCAGTACTTC. This translates into CASSFGRGEETQYF. V and J are TRBV7-2 and TRBJ2-5; 8 bases align to TRBD2. Germline V gene lookup returns CDR1 SGHTA and CDR2 FQGNSA. The CDR3 has 14 residues. V lost 3 bases and J lost 3; bases outside the gene matches: 3.

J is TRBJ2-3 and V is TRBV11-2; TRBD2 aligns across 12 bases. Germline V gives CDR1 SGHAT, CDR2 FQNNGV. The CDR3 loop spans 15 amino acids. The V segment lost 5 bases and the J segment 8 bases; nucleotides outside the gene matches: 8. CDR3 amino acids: CASSELAGGRGTQYF. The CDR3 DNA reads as TGTGCCAGCAGCGAACTAGCGGGGGGAAGAGGTACGCAGTATTTT.

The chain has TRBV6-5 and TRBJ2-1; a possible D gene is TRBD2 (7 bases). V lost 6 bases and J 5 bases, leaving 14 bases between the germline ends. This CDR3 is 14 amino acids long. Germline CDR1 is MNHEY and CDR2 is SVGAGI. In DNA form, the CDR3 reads TGTGCCAGCAGCTGGGGAGGGGGAAACAATGAGCAGTTCTTC. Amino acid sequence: CASSWGGGNNEQFF.

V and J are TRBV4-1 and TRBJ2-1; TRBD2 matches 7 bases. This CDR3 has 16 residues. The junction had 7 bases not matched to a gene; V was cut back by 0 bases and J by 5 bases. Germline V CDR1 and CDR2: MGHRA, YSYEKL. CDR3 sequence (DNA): TGCGCCAGCAGCCAAGATGTTGGCGGGAGAGACAATGAGCAGTTCTTC. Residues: CASSQDVGGRDNEQFF.

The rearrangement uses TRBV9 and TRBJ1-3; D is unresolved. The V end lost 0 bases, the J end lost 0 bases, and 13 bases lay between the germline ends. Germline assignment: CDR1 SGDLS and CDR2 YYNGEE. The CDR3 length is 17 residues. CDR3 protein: CASSVAPAESSGNTIYF. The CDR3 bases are TGTGCCAGCAGCGTAGCCCCCGCGGAAAGCTCTGGAAACACCATATATTTT. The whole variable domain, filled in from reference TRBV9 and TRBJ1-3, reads DSGVTQTPKHLITATGQRVTLRCSPRSGDLSVYWYQQSLDQGLQFLIQYYNGEERAKGNILERFSAQQFPDLHSELNLSSLELGDSALYFCASSVAPAESSGNTIYFGEGSWLTVV.

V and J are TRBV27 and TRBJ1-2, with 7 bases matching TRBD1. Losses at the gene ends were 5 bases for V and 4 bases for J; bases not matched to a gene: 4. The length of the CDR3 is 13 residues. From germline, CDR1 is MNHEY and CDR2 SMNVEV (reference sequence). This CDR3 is CASSPRGIYGYTF. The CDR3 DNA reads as TGTGCCAGCAGTCCCAGGGGGATCTATGGCTACACCTTC.

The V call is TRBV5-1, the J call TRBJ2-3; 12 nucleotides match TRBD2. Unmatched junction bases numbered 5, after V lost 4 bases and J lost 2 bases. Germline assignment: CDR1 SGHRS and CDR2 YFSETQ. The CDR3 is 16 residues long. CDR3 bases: TGCGCCAGCAGCCACCGACTAGCGGGGGACACAGATACGCAGTATTTT. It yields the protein CASSHRLAGDTDTQYF.

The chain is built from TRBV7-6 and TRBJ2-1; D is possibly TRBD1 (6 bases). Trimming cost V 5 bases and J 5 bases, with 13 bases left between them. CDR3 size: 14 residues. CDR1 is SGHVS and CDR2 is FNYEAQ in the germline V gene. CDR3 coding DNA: TGTGCCAGCAGCGTCCCACAGGGAAACAATGAGCAGTTCTTC. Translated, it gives CASSVPQGNNEQFF.

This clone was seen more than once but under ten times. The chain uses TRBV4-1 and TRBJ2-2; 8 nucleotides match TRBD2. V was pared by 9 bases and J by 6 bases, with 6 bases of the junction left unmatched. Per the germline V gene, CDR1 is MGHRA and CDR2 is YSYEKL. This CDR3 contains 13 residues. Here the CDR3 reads CASSTSDAGELFF. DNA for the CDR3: TGCGCCAGTTCGACTAGCGATGCCGGGGAGCTGTTTTTT.

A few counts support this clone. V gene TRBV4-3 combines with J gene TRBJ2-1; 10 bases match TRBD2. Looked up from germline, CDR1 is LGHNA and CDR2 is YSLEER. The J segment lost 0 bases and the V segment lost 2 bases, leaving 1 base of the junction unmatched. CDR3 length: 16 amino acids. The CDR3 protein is CASSQRTSGSYNEQFF. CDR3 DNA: TGCGCCAGCAGCCAAAGGACTAGCGGCTCCTACAATGAGCAGTTCTTC.

CDR3 nucleotide sequence: TGTGCCAGCAGTCTTCAAGAGACCCAGTACTTC. Protein: CASSLQETQYF. This rearrangement joins TRBV28 to TRBJ2-5, with D hard to call. The CDR3 has 11 residues. Trimming took off 5 bases at V and 2 bases at J, with 3 bases between the two ends. Germline CDR1 is MDHEN and CDR2 is SYDVKM. The variable domain in full, with the rest retrieved from reference TRBV28 and TRBJ2-5, is DVKVTQSSRYLVKRTGEKVFLECVQDMDHENMFWYRQDPGLGLRLIYFSYDVKMKEKGDIPEGYSVSREKKERFSLILESASTNQTSMYLCASSLQETQYFGPGTRLLVL.